A selection of T cell receptor beta chains follows, all from one sample in a study of identical twins. One entry per CDR3 protein, called by TCRdb with MiXCR from the 5' RACE reads. This table has hundreds of thousands of distinct CDR3 sequences, 8% to 9% appearing once. These data were likewise used in another study, on yellow fever vaccine responses in identical twins.

Sequencing was done on a sample of PBMCs. These TCRs come from a woman in her late teens or twenties in good health. Both conserved end residues are part of each CDR3. D genes are given only for firm matches. Part of the rows lack a size; the others show once, few, many or a class for expanded clones.

j_call: TRBJ2-3
clone_size: few
v_call: TRBV29-1
d_call: NA
cdr3_nt: TGCAGCGGACGACGGGATACGCAGTATTTT
cdr3_aa: CSGRRDTQYF

j_call: TRBJ1-6
clone_size: NA
v_call: TRBV20-1
d_call: TRBD1
cdr3_nt: TGCAGTGCGACGGGACAGGGGAAGAACTCACCCCTCCACTTT
cdr3_aa: CSATGQGKNSPLHF

j_call: TRBJ2-2
clone_size: many
v_call: TRBV11-3
d_call: NA
cdr3_nt: TGTGCCAGCAGCTCAAAACCACATCCCGGGGAGCTGTTTTTT
cdr3_aa: CASSSKPHPGELFF

j_call: TRBJ2-1
clone_size: few
v_call: TRBV24-1
d_call: TRBD2
cdr3_nt: TGTGCCACCAGTGATTGGGCTAGCGGGGGGGAGCAGTTCTTC
cdr3_aa: CATSDWASGGEQFF

j_call: TRBJ2-2
clone_size: NA
v_call: TRBV10-3
d_call: NA
cdr3_nt: TGTGCCATCGGCGTCACCGGGGAGCTGTTTTTT
cdr3_aa: CAIGVTGELFF

j_call: TRBJ2-4
clone_size: few
v_call: TRBV19
d_call: NA
cdr3_nt: TGTGCCAGCCGATCGGTCCTTCTAGCCAAAAACATTCAGTACTTC
cdr3_aa: CASRSVLLAKNIQYF

j_call: TRBJ2-5
clone_size: many
v_call: TRBV28
d_call: NA
cdr3_nt: TGTGCCAGCAGTTTAAGCCTTTCCGTTTCCCGCCGTCAAGAGACCCAGTACTTC
cdr3_aa: CASSLSLSVSRRQETQYF

j_call: TRBJ2-7
clone_size: NA
v_call: TRBV7-9
d_call: NA
cdr3_nt: TGTGCCAGCAGCTTAGGAATGGACACGGAGCAGTACTTC
cdr3_aa: CASSLGMDTEQYF

j_call: TRBJ2-5
clone_size: few
v_call: TRBV20-1
d_call: TRBD2
cdr3_nt: TGCAGTGCTAGAGATTGGGCTAGCGGGGAGACCCAGTACTTC
cdr3_aa: CSARDWASGETQYF

j_call: TRBJ1-5
clone_size: many
v_call: TRBV10-3
d_call: TRBD1
cdr3_nt: TGTGCCATCAGCGGGGACAGGGATAGCAATCAGCCCCAGCATTTT
cdr3_aa: CAISGDRDSNQPQHF

j_call: TRBJ2-6
clone_size: few
v_call: TRBV7-2
d_call: NA
cdr3_nt: TGTGCCAGCAGCCCCGATCTGAGTTTTTCTGGGGCCAACGTCCTGACTTTC
cdr3_aa: CASSPDLSFSGANVLTF

j_call: TRBJ2-7
clone_size: once
v_call: TRBV15
d_call: TRBD1
cdr3_nt: TGTGCCACCAGCAGAGGATTCCGACAGGGTCGGCACGAGCAGTACTTC
cdr3_aa: CATSRGFRQGRHEQYF

j_call: TRBJ2-6
clone_size: NA
v_call: TRBV9
d_call: NA
cdr3_nt: TGTGCCAGCAGCCCACAGGGCGACGGGGCCAACGTCCTGACTTTC
cdr3_aa: CASSPQGDGANVLTF

j_call: TRBJ1-5
clone_size: few
v_call: TRBV7-2
d_call: TRBD1
cdr3_nt: TGTGCCAGCAGTTCAACCGGGACAGCTCACAATCAGCCCCAGCATTTT
cdr3_aa: CASSSTGTAHNQPQHF

j_call: TRBJ1-5
clone_size: few
v_call: TRBV4-1
d_call: TRBD1
cdr3_nt: TGCGCCAGCAGCCAAGAACAGGGGGCTGGTGGCAATCAGCCCCAGCATTTT
cdr3_aa: CASSQEQGAGGNQPQHF

j_call: TRBJ2-7
clone_size: NA
v_call: TRBV20-1
d_call: NA
cdr3_nt: TGCAGTGCTCCCATGGGCCCCGGGGGGACAAACTCCTACGAGCAGTACTTC
cdr3_aa: CSAPMGPGGTNSYEQYF

j_call: TRBJ2-1
clone_size: few
v_call: TRBV7-3
d_call: TRBD2
cdr3_nt: TGTGCCAGCAGCTCCGGAAGGCGGCTAGCGGGGATGAGCTCCTACAATGAGCAGTTCTTC
cdr3_aa: CASSSGRRLAGMSSYNEQFF

j_call: TRBJ2-7
clone_size: few
v_call: TRBV29-1
d_call: NA
cdr3_nt: TGCAGCGCTGGACGGTCCTACGAGCAGTACTTC
cdr3_aa: CSAGRSYEQYF

j_call: TRBJ2-1
clone_size: NA
v_call: TRBV28
d_call: NA
cdr3_nt: TGTGCCAGCAGTCTCGCGCATAATGAGCAGTTCTTC
cdr3_aa: CASSLAHNEQFF

j_call: TRBJ2-7
clone_size: many
v_call: TRBV7-2
d_call: NA
cdr3_nt: TGTGCCAGCATAGGGTTTCGGGGATACGAGCAGTACTTC
cdr3_aa: CASIGFRGYEQYF

j_call: TRBJ2-1
clone_size: NA
v_call: TRBV20-1
d_call: TRBD2
cdr3_nt: TGCAGTGCTAGAGTACGGGGGGGCGTAACCTACAATGAGCAGTTCTTC
cdr3_aa: CSARVRGGVTYNEQFF

j_call: TRBJ2-7
clone_size: many
v_call: TRBV20-1
d_call: TRBD2
cdr3_nt: TGCAGTGCCATAGCATGGGATAGCGGGACCCTAACCTACGAGCAGTACTTC
cdr3_aa: CSAIAWDSGTLTYEQYF

j_call: TRBJ2-5
clone_size: NA
v_call: TRBV7-2
d_call: NA
cdr3_nt: TGTGCCAGCAGCCTACAGGGTGGGAGGGAGACCCAGTACTTC
cdr3_aa: CASSLQGGRETQYF

j_call: TRBJ2-1
clone_size: few
v_call: TRBV20-1
d_call: TRBD2
cdr3_nt: TGCAGTGCCCCGTCTCGGGAGGCCCCCCGGAATGAGCAGTTCTTC
cdr3_aa: CSAPSREAPRNEQFF

j_call: TRBJ2-7
clone_size: few
v_call: TRBV12-3/TRBV12-4
d_call: TRBD2
cdr3_nt: TGTGCCAGCAGATTCTCTAGCGGGAGTTTCTACGAGCAGTACTTC
cdr3_aa: CASRFSSGSFYEQYF

j_call: TRBJ2-3
clone_size: few
v_call: TRBV7-2
d_call: TRBD1
cdr3_nt: TGTGCCAGCAGCTTACTGGGACAGGGTTCCCCAGATACGCAGTATTTT
cdr3_aa: CASSLLGQGSPDTQYF

j_call: TRBJ1-2
clone_size: few
v_call: TRBV20-1
d_call: NA
cdr3_nt: TGCAGTGCTAGAGGGGGCTATGGCTACACCTTC
cdr3_aa: CSARGGYGYTF

j_call: TRBJ2-4
clone_size: many
v_call: TRBV3-1
d_call: NA
cdr3_nt: TGTGCCAGCAGGGGCTCCAAAAACATTCAGTACTTC
cdr3_aa: CASRGSKNIQYF

j_call: TRBJ2-7
clone_size: NA
v_call: TRBV4-3
d_call: TRBD1
cdr3_nt: TGCGCCAGCAGCCAAGATTCGACAGGGTACTACGAGCAGTACTTC
cdr3_aa: CASSQDSTGYYEQYF

j_call: TRBJ1-2
clone_size: few
v_call: TRBV29-1
d_call: NA
cdr3_nt: TGCAGCCTCTCCGGAAGTCTCGATGGCTACACCTTC
cdr3_aa: CSLSGSLDGYTF

j_call: TRBJ2-5
clone_size: NA
v_call: TRBV4-1
d_call: TRBD1
cdr3_nt: TGCGCCAGCAGCCGGGGACAGAATCAAGAGACCCAGTACTTC
cdr3_aa: CASSRGQNQETQYF

j_call: TRBJ2-1
clone_size: few
v_call: TRBV27
d_call: NA
cdr3_nt: TGTGCCAGCAGTTTAGTCAATTCCTACAATGAGCAGTTCTTC
cdr3_aa: CASSLVNSYNEQFF

j_call: TRBJ2-1
clone_size: few
v_call: TRBV24-1
d_call: TRBD2
cdr3_nt: TGTGCCACCAGAGAAGCGGGGTCTAATGATGAGCAGTTCTTC
cdr3_aa: CATREAGSNDEQFF

j_call: TRBJ1-5
clone_size: NA
v_call: TRBV12-3/TRBV12-4
d_call: NA
cdr3_nt: TGTGCCAGCACCCTTGGCGGGCAGCCCCAGCATTTT
cdr3_aa: CASTLGGQPQHF

j_call: TRBJ1-5
clone_size: many
v_call: TRBV7-2
d_call: NA
cdr3_nt: TGTGCCAGCAGCTTAGGCGCACAGATGAATCAGCCCCAGCATTTT
cdr3_aa: CASSLGAQMNQPQHF

j_call: TRBJ1-5
clone_size: few
v_call: TRBV11-2
d_call: NA
cdr3_nt: TGTGCCAGCAGCTTGTCGAAGGGAGAAGATCAGCCCCAGCATTTT
cdr3_aa: CASSLSKGEDQPQHF

j_call: TRBJ2-4
clone_size: many
v_call: TRBV4-3
d_call: NA
cdr3_nt: TGCGCCAGCAGCCAAGATAAGGGTATAGAAAACATTCAGTACTTC
cdr3_aa: CASSQDKGIENIQYF

j_call: TRBJ1-4
clone_size: NA
v_call: TRBV11-2
d_call: TRBD1
cdr3_nt: TGTGCCAGCAGCTCAAAGGGGGGGGACAGTGACACGTTTAATGAAAAACTGTTTTTT
cdr3_aa: CASSSKGGDSDTFNEKLFF

j_call: TRBJ2-2
clone_size: NA
v_call: TRBV29-1
d_call: NA
cdr3_nt: TGCAGCGGGGGGACACCGAACACCGGGGAGCTGTTTTTT
cdr3_aa: CSGGTPNTGELFF

j_call: TRBJ2-7
clone_size: few
v_call: TRBV5-1
d_call: TRBD2
cdr3_nt: TGCGCCAGCAGCTTGGATAGCGGGAGGAGCTCCTACGAGCAGTACTTC
cdr3_aa: CASSLDSGRSSYEQYF

j_call: TRBJ2-7
clone_size: many
v_call: TRBV7-9
d_call: TRBD2
cdr3_nt: TGTGCCAGCAGCTTAGCCCCATCGGCGGGGGGGCTCGAGCAGTACTTC
cdr3_aa: CASSLAPSAGGLEQYF

j_call: TRBJ2-1
clone_size: many
v_call: TRBV4-1
d_call: TRBD2
cdr3_nt: TGCGCCAGCAGCCAACGACTAGCGGGAGATGGTGAGCAGTTCTTC
cdr3_aa: CASSQRLAGDGEQFF